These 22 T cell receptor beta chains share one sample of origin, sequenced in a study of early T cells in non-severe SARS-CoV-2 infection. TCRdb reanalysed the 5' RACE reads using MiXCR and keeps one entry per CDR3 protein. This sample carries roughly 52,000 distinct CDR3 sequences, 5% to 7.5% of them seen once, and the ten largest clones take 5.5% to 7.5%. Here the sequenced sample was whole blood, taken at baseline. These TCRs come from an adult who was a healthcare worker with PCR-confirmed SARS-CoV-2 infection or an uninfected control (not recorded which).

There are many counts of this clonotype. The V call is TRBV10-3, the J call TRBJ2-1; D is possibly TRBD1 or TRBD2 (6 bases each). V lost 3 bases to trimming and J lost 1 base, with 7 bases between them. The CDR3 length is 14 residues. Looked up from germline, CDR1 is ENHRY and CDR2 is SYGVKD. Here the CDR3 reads CAISEGGSYNEQFF. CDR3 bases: TGTGCCATCAGTGAAGGGGGGTCCTACAATGAGCAGTTCTTC.

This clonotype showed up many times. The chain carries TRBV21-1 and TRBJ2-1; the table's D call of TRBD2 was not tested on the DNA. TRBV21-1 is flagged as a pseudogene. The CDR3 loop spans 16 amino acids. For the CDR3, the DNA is TGTGCCAGCAGCAAAGAATGGACTAGCAGTACCAGTGAGCAGTTCTTC. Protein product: CASSKEWTSSTSEQFF.

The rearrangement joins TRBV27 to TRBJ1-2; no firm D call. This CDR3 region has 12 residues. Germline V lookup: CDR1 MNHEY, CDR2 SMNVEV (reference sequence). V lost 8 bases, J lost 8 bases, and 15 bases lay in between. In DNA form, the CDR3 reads TGTGCCAGCCGATCCGGTGGCACCGGCTACACCTTC. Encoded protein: CASRSGGTGYTF.

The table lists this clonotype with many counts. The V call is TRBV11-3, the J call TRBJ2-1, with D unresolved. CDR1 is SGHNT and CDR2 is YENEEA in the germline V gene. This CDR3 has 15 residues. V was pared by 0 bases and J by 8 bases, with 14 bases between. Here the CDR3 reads CASSLDRPPNDEQFF. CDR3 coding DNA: TGTGCCAGCAGCTTAGATCGACCCCCGAACGATGAGCAGTTCTTC.

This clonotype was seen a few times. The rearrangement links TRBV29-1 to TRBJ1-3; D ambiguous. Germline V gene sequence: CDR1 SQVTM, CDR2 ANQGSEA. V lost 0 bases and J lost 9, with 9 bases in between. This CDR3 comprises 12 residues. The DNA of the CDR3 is TGCAGCGTTGAAGATCGGGGAGCCACCATATATTTT. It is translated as CSVEDRGATIYF.

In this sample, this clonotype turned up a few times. CDR3 sequence reads: CSQLAGAEADTQYF. For the CDR3, the DNA is TGCAGTCAACTAGCGGGGGCCGAGGCAGATACGCAGTATTTT. The chain couples TRBV29-1 to TRBJ2-3, with 11 bases aligning to TRBD2. The CDR3 runs 14 residues. From germline, CDR1 is SQVTM and CDR2 ANQGSEA.

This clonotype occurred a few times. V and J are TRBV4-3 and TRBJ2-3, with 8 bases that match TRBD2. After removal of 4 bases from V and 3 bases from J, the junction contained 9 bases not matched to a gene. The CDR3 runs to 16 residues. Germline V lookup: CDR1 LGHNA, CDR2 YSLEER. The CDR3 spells CASSLGGRGETDTQYF. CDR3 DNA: TGCGCCAGCAGCCTCGGCGGGCGGGGGGAAACAGATACGCAGTATTTT.

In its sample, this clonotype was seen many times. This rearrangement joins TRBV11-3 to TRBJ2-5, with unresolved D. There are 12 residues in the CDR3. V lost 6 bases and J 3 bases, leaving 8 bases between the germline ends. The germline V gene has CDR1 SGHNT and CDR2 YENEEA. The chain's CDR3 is CASSYGEETQYF. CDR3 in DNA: TGTGCCAGCAGTTACGGTGAAGAGACCCAGTACTTC.

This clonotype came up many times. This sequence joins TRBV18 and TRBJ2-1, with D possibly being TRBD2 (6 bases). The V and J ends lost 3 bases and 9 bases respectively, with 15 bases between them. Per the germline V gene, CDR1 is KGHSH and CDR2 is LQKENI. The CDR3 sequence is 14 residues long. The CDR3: CASSPTTLAFEQFF. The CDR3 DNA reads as TGTGCCAGCTCACCGACTACACTAGCATTTGAGCAGTTCTTC.

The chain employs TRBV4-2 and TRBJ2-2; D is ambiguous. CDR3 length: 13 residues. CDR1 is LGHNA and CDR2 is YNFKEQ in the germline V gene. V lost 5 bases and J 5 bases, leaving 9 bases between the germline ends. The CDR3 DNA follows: TGTGCCAGCAGCGGGCTTGGTACCGGGGAGCTGTTTTTT. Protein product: CASSGLGTGELFF.

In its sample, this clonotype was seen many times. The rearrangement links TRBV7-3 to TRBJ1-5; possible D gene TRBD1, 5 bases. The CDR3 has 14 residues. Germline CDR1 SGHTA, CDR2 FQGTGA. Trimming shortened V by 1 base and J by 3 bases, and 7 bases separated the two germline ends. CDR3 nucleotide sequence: TGTGCCAGCAGCTTAAGACAGCACAATCAGCCCCAGCATTTT. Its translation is CASSLRQHNQPQHF.

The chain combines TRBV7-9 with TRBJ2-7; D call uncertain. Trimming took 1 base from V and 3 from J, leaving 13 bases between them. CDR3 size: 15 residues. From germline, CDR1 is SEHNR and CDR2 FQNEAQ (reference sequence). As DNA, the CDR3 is TGTGCCAGCAGCTTAGGACCGCCCATATACTACGAGCAGTACTTC. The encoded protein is CASSLGPPIYYEQYF. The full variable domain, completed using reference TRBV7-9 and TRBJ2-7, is DTGVSQNPRHKITKRGQNVTFRCDPISEHNRLYWYRQTLGQGPEFLTYFQNEAQLEKSRLLSDRFSAERPKGSFSTLEIQRTEQGDSAMYLCASSLGPPIYYEQYFGPGTRLTVT.

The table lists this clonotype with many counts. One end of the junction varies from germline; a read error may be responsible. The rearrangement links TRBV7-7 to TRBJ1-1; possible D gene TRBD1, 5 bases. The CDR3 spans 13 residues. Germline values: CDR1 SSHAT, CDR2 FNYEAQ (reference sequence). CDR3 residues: CASSFGADTEAFF. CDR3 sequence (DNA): TGTGCTAGCAGCTTTGGGGCGGACACTGAAGCTTTCTTT.

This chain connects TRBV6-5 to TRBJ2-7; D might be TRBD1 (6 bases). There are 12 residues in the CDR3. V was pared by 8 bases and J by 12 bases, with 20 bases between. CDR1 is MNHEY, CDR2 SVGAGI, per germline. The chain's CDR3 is CASSPISGHRYF. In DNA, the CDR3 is TGTGCCAGCTCCCCTATCTCGGGACATCGGTACTTC.

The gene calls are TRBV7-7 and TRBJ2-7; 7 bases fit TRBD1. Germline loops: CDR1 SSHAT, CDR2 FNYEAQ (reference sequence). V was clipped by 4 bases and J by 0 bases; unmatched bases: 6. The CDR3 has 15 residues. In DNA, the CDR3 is TGTGCCAGCAGCTCCCAGGGACAGCTCTCCTACGAGCAGTACTTC. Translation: CASSSQGQLSYEQYF.

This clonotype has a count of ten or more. The DNA of the CDR3 is TGTGCCAGCAGTTTATACGGGGGGGCCCAGTACTTC. Protein product: CASSLYGGAQYF. The chain links TRBV28 to TRBJ2-5; 8 bases line up with TRBD2. CDR3 length equals 12 residues. The V gene end was trimmed by 1 base and the J gene end by 9 bases; junction bases not matched to a gene: 1. Germline V CDR1 and CDR2: MDHEN, SYDVKM.

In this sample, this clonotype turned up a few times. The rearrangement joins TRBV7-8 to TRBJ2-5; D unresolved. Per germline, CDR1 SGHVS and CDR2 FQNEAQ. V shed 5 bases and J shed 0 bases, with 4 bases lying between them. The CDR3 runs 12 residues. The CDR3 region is CASSGNQETQYF. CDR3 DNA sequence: TGTGCCAGCAGCGGAAACCAAGAGACCCAGTACTTC.

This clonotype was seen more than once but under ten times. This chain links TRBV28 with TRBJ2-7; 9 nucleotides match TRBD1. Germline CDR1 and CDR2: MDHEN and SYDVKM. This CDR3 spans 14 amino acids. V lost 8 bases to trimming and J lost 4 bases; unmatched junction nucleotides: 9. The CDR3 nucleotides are TGTGCCAGCCGCCGGGACAGGGAGCTATACGAGCAGTACTTC. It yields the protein CASRRDRELYEQYF.

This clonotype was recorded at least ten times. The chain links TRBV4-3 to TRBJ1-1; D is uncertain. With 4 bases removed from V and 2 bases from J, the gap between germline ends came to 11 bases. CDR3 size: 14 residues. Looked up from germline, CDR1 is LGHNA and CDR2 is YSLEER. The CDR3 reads CASSPYIRNTEAFF. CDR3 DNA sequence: TGCGCCAGCAGCCCTTACATCCGAAACACTGAAGCTTTCTTT.

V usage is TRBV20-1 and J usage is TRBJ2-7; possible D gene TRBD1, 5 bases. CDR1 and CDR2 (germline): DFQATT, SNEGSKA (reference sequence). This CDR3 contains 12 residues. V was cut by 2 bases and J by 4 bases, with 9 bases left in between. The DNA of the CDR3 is TGCAGTGCTAGAACACCAGGGTACGAGCAGTACTTC. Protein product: CSARTPGYEQYF.

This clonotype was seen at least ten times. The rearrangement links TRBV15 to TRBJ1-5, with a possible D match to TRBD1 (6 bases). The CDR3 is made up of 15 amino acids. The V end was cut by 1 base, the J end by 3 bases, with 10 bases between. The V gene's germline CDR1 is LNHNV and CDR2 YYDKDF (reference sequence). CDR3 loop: CATSRGGGFNQPQHF. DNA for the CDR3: TGTGCCACCAGCAGAGGAGGGGGATTCAATCAGCCCCAGCATTTT.

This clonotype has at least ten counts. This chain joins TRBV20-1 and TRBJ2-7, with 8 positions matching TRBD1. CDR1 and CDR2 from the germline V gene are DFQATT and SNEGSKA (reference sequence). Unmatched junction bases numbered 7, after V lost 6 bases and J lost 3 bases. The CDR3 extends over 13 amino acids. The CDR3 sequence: CSAFTGGLYEQYF. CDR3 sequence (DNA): TGCAGTGCCTTTACAGGGGGTCTCTACGAGCAGTACTTC.